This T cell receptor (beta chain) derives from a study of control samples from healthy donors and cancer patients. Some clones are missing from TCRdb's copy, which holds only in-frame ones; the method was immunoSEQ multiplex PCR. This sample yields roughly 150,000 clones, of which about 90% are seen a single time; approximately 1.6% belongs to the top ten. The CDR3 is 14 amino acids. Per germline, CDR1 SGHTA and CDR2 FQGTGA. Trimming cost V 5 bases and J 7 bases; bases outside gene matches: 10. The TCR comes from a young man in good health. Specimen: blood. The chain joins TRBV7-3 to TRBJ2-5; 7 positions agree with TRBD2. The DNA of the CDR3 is TGTGCCAGCAGCCCCTCTAGCGGTCACGGGACCCAGTACTTC. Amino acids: CASSPSSGHGTQYF. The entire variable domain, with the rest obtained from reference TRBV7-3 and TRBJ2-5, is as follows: GAGVSQTPSNKVTEKGKYVELRCDPISGHTALYWYRQSLGQGPEFLIYFQGTGAADDSGLPNDRFFAVRPEGSVSTLKIQRTERGDSAVYLCASSPSSGHGTQYFGPGTRLLVL.